These 26 T cell receptor beta chains were sequenced from one sample in a study of regulatory T cells in long-lasting Graves disease. Researchers made TCR beta libraries by using iRepertoire HTBI primers and running Arm-PCR on CDR3 regions. TCRdb ran MiXCR on the multiplex PCR reads and lists one entry per CDR3 protein. The table shows about 430,000 distinct CDR3 sequences, with around 23% occurring only once. As to time point: persistent/refractory GD, antithyroid drugs over 5 years with positive TRAb. Making the TCR library involved RNA that had been extracted from PBMCs. Material: peripheral blood mononuclear cells (PBMCs), obtained when the disease was refractory, from a patient treated with antithyroid drugs. These receptors were obtained from a female donor with Graves disease.

This clonotype showed up many times. This rearrangement joins TRBV12-3 or TRBV12-4 to TRBJ2-7, with 9 bases aligning to TRBD1. The CDR3 spans 16 residues. The V segment lost 4 bases and the J segment 11 bases; nucleotides outside the gene matches: 18. CDR3 DNA sequence: TGTGCCAGCAGTTACCATCCGGGACAGGGTGGATTACGGAAGTACTTC. It codes for CASSYHPGQGGLRKYF.

The chain joins TRBV19 to TRBJ1-5, with TRBD1 matching over 9 bases. V lost 6 bases and J lost 2; bases outside the gene matches: 5. Germline CDR1 is LNHDA and CDR2 is SQIVND (reference sequence). This CDR3 has 15 amino acids. In DNA, the CDR3 is TGTGCCAGTAGAATTGACAGGGGGGGCAATCAGCCCCAGCATTTT. Its protein product is CASRIDRGGNQPQHF.

This clonotype came up many times. V is TRBV6-1 and J is TRBJ2-5; D is uncertain. CDR1 is MNHNS, CDR2 SASEGT, per germline. This CDR3 has 12 residues. V lost 5 bases and J lost 1, with 5 bases in between. CDR3 nucleotides: TGTGCCAGCAGTCAGAGCCAAGAGACCCAGTACTTC. It encodes CASSQSQETQYF.

The gene calls are TRBV3-1 and TRBJ1-2; D is perhaps TRBD1 (6 bases). Germline CDR1 and CDR2: LGHDT and YNNKEL (reference sequence). There are 19 residues in the CDR3. The V gene lost 0 bases and the J gene lost 4 bases, with 24 bases spanning the gap. CDR3 sequence reads: CASSQDMPTQGNLAYGYTF. Written as DNA, the CDR3 is TGTGCCAGCAGCCAAGATATGCCGACACAGGGAAACCTCGCCTATGGCTACACCTTC. The whole variable domain, remainder taken from reference TRBV3-1 and TRBJ1-2, is DTAVSQTPKYLVTQMGNDKSIKCEQNLGHDTMYWYKQDSKKFLKIMFSYNNKELIINETVPNRFSPKSPDKAHLNLHINSLELGDSAVYFCASSQDMPTQGNLAYGYTFGSGTRLTVV.

Here the CDR3 reads CSAPRTKIRESHNEQFF. The DNA for the CDR3 is TGCAGTGCTCCGCGCACAAAGATCCGGGAGTCCCACAATGAGCAGTTCTTC. J is TRBJ2-1 and V is TRBV20-1; D may be TRBD2 (6 bases). V lost 5 bases and J lost 5, with 25 bases in between. This CDR3 has 17 amino acids. Germline CDR1 DFQATT, CDR2 SNEGSKA (reference sequence).

In this sample, this clonotype turned up a few times. CDR3 DNA sequence: TGTGCCAGTAGCCAAGTGCCTAGCGGGGCTACCTACGAGCAGTACTTC. Amino acids: CASSQVPSGATYEQYF. This chain joins TRBV19 and TRBJ2-7; TRBD2 aligns across 9 bases. The germline gives CDR1 LNHDA, CDR2 SQIVND (reference sequence). The CDR3 sequence is 16 residues long. Germline trimming cut 6 bases from V and 2 bases from J; bases unmatched to any gene: 11.

This clonotype was counted ten times or more. The chain carries TRBV2 and TRBJ2-5, with 9 bases that match TRBD1. Germline loops: CDR1 SNHLY, CDR2 FYNNEI. The CDR3 covers 15 residues. After removal of 8 bases from V and 3 bases from J, the junction contained 10 bases not matched to a gene. CDR3 sequence reads: CASWRTGALEETQYF. In DNA form, the CDR3 reads TGTGCCAGCTGGCGGACAGGGGCTTTGGAAGAGACCCAGTACTTC.

This clonotype was counted many times. The chain is built from TRBV28 and TRBJ2-2; D remains unclear. This CDR3 region has 14 residues. The ends were cut back, 1 base at V and 5 bases at J, with 8 bases in the middle. Germline lookup yields CDR1 MDHEN and CDR2 SYDVKM. CDR3 in amino acids: CASSLFVGTGELFF. The CDR3 DNA reads as TGTGCCAGCAGTTTATTCGTGGGAACCGGGGAGCTGTTTTTT.

This clonotype was counted at least ten times. The rearrangement uses TRBV2 and TRBJ2-2; 9 bases align to TRBD1. Germline trimming cut 8 bases from V and 5 bases from J; bases unmatched to any gene: 6. Germline CDR1 and CDR2: SNHLY and FYNNEI. CDR3 length: 14 residues. CDR3 DNA: TGTGCCAGCGGGGACAGGGTCCAAACCGGGGAGCTGTTTTTT. It encodes CASGDRVQTGELFF.

In its sample, this clonotype was seen many times. This rearrangement joins TRBV28 to TRBJ1-3; tentative D call: TRBD1 (5 bases). In germline, CDR1 is MDHEN, CDR2 SYDVKM. Trimming stripped 8 bases from V and 4 bases from J, with 18 bases between. The CDR3 is 15 amino acids. CDR3 DNA: TGTGCCAGCCTCACAACCAGGGCTGGCGGAAACACCATATATTTT. It is translated as CASLTTRAGGNTIYF.

This clonotype was detected a few times. V is TRBV3-1 and J is TRBJ1-1; D gene unclear. With 4 bases removed from V and 6 bases from J, the gap between germline ends came to 12 bases. CDR3 length: 13 residues. Germline V gives CDR1 LGHDT, CDR2 YNNKEL (reference sequence). CDR3 residues: CASSRHGRAEAFF. The CDR3 nucleotides read TGTGCCAGCAGCCGCCACGGGAGGGCTGAAGCTTTCTTT.

A remark on this clonotype: This could be a read error, since a much larger clone is one nucleotide away. The rearrangement uses TRBV10-3 and TRBJ1-2, with D possibly being TRBD1 (5 bases). The germline V gene has CDR1 ENHRY and CDR2 SYGVKD. The CDR3 length is 14 residues. CDR3 sequence: CAISDSLDSYGYAF. The CDR3 DNA reads as TGTGCCATCAGTGATTCCCTCGACAGCTATGGCTACGCCTTC.

J is TRBJ2-7 and V is TRBV20-1; D is unresolved. The V and J ends lost 6 bases and 0 bases respectively, with 18 bases between them. CDR1 and CDR2 from the germline V gene are DFQATT and SNEGSKA (reference sequence). The length of the CDR3 is 15 residues. The CDR3: CSAPLGPWSSYEQYF. In DNA, the CDR3 is TGCAGTGCCCCCTTGGGCCCTTGGAGCTCCTACGAGCAGTACTTC.

This clonotype was seen many times. This chain uses TRBV19 with TRBJ2-5; 14 bases are a match to TRBD2. The length of the CDR3 is 16 residues. Looked up from germline, CDR1 is LNHDA and CDR2 is SQIVND (reference sequence). Trimming cost V 5 bases and J 2 bases; bases outside gene matches: 4. DNA for the CDR3: TGTGCCAGTAGTGTGACTAGCGGGGGGGTACAAGAGACCCAGTACTTC. Its translation is CASSVTSGGVQETQYF.

This clonotype was seen many times. The chain links TRBV6-2 or TRBV6-3 to TRBJ2-5; no definite D call. Germline CDR1 reads MNHEY; CDR2 reads SVGEGT. The CDR3 spans 13 residues. V lost 11 bases to trimming and J lost 3 bases, with 16 bases between them. The DNA of the CDR3 is TGTGCCGCCCGACCTCGAATAGAAGAGACCCAGTACTTC. Its translation: CAARPRIEETQYF.

This chain links TRBV5-1 with TRBJ2-7; D gene unclear. The length of the CDR3 is 16 residues. V was pared by 0 bases and J by 0 bases, with 13 bases between. CDR1 and CDR2 from the germline V gene are SGHRS and YFSETQ. In DNA, the CDR3 is TGCGCCAGCAGCTTGGGGTCCCGGGCCAACTCCTACGAGCAGTACTTC. Amino acid sequence: CASSLGSRANSYEQYF.

This clonotype was detected only a few times. The chain couples TRBV20-1 to TRBJ2-5; 8 nucleotides line up with TRBD2. CDR1 and CDR2 (germline): DFQATT, SNEGSKA (reference sequence). The CDR3 has 18 amino acids. The V segment lost 0 bases and the J segment 1 base; nucleotides outside the gene matches: 13. Written as DNA, the CDR3 is TGCAGTGCTAGAGACCCCCGGGAGGGTGGGGCGTTCCAAGAGACCCAGTACTTC. This gives the protein CSARDPREGGAFQETQYF.

This clonotype was seen at least ten times. The chain links TRBV3-1 to TRBJ2-5; D is unclear. The CDR3 contains 12 residues. Trimming stripped 6 bases from V and 8 bases from J, with 13 bases between. In germline, CDR1 is LGHDT, CDR2 YNNKEL (reference sequence). CDR3: CASSRLETTQYF. DNA of the CDR3: TGTGCCAGCAGTCGGCTTGAGACAACCCAGTACTTC.

Remarks on this clonotype: The junction departs from the called germline gene at one end, perhaps through a read error. The V call is TRBV28, the J call TRBJ2-7, with 7 bases aligning to TRBD1. The CDR3 loop spans 12 amino acids. Germline V CDR1 and CDR2: MDHEN, SYDVKM. Here the CDR3 DNA reads TGTGCCAGCAGCTCAACAGGGGCCGAGCAGCACTTC. Its translation: CASSSTGAEQHF.

This clonotype was counted at least ten times. The gene calls are TRBV20-1 and TRBJ2-5; D is unclear. The CDR3 extends over 13 amino acids. Looked up from germline, CDR1 is DFQATT and CDR2 is SNEGSKA (reference sequence). Trimming removed 6 bases at V and 2 bases at J, with 13 bases between. The CDR3 protein is CSAFSGPQETQYF. CDR3 nucleotide sequence: TGCAGTGCCTTCTCCGGGCCGCAAGAGACCCAGTACTTC.

This clonotype has a count of ten or more. The V gene is TRBV15, the J gene TRBJ1-2; unclear D gene. This CDR3 has 13 amino acids. Trimming left V 1 base short and J 4 bases short, with 7 bases between. Germline loops: CDR1 LNHNV, CDR2 YYDKDF (reference sequence). The chain's CDR3 is CATSRGMGYGYTF. CDR3 coding DNA: TGTGCCACCAGCAGAGGTATGGGCTATGGCTACACCTTC.

This clonotype showed up just a few times. This rearrangement joins TRBV11-3 to TRBJ2-7; the match to TRBD2 covers 9 bases. CDR3 length equals 18 residues. After removal of 5 bases from V and 3 bases from J, the junction contained 17 bases not matched to a gene. Germline loops: CDR1 SGHNT, CDR2 YENEEA. The CDR3 nucleotides read TGTGCCAGCAGCCTCCGGACATGGGCTAGCGGGATTTACTACGAGCAGTACTTC. Encoded protein: CASSLRTWASGIYYEQYF.

This clonotype has ten or more counts. The chain uses TRBV7-9 and TRBJ2-5; a possible D gene is TRBD2 (7 bases). The CDR3 runs 14 residues. V lost 8 bases, J lost 8 bases, and 21 bases lay in between. Germline V gene lookup returns CDR1 SEHNR and CDR2 FQNEAQ (reference sequence). The CDR3 spells CASGTLGGAHTQYF. The CDR3 nucleotides are TGTGCCAGCGGAACACTGGGGGGGGCCCATACCCAGTACTTC.

This chain uses TRBV28 with TRBJ1-1; D is uncertain. The CDR3 is made up of 12 amino acids. Germline CDR1 MDHEN, CDR2 SYDVKM. V lost 9 bases, J lost 1 base, and 9 bases lay in between. The chain's CDR3 is CARKAGNTEAFF. In DNA form, the CDR3 reads TGTGCCAGGAAAGCCGGGAACACTGAAGCTTTCTTT.

This clonotype was found many times. The V call is TRBV3-1, the J call TRBJ2-7, with D perhaps matching TRBD1 (6 bases). The CDR3 has 15 residues. Germline values: CDR1 LGHDT, CDR2 YNNKEL (reference sequence). V lost 1 base and J 2 bases, leaving 12 bases between the germline ends. DNA for the CDR3: TGTGCCAGCAGCCAAGGGGCCCAGGGGACCTACGAGCAGTACTTC. Amino acid sequence: CASSQGAQGTYEQYF.

This clonotype was picked up a small number of times. The V call is TRBV19, the J call TRBJ1-1; possibly TRBD1 for D (5 bases). This CDR3 spans 14 amino acids. The V and J ends lost 6 bases and 1 base respectively, with 12 bases between them. Germline V gene lookup returns CDR1 LNHDA and CDR2 SQIVND (reference sequence). The CDR3 DNA sequence: TGTGCCAGTAGCACCTTACAGGAGAACACTGAAGCTTTCTTT. Translating gives CASSTLQENTEAFF.